This T cell receptor beta chain was profiled in a study of OX40 agonist ivuxolimab in advanced cancers. Study background: The study enrolled dose-escalation patients with hepatocellular carcinoma, melanoma, renal cell or head and neck cancer. Under the entry rules, prior anti-PD-1, anti-PD-L1 or anti-CTLA-4 therapy was allowed, and less than 50% had some. Partial response was recorded in three patients: one hepatocellular carcinoma and two cutaneous melanoma cases.

This table comes from immunoSEQ multiplex PCR, and its TCRdb copy is limited to in-frame clones, with some not included. The repertoire holds tens of thousands of clones, with approximately 92% as singletons. The CDR3 consists of 13 residues. The V and J ends lost 2 bases and 6 bases, in that order; junction bases with no gene match: 4. The V gene's germline CDR1 is SGHNT and CDR2 YYREEE (reference sequence). Exclusion of a patient followed from autoimmune disease history or systemic immunosuppression. This sequence originates from an adult with an advanced solid tumor such as melanoma, head and neck, liver or kidney cancer. Specimen: CD4+ or CD8+ T cells sorted from blood, collected in a trial of the OX40 agonist ivuxolimab. The chain couples TRBV5-4 to TRBJ1-1; 7 bases map to TRBD1. CDR3 DNA: TGTGCCAGCAGCTTAGGGGGCTGGTCTGAAGCTTTCTTT. Amino acid sequence: CASSLGGWSEAFF.